The T cell receptor beta chain under discussion was sequenced for a study of a mutant IDH1 vaccine in newly diagnosed glioma. In the study overall: Treated patients, averaging roughly 40 years, were roughly 60% male and about 38% female. The therapy given earlier, which was standard therapy, consisted of radiotherapy, temozolomide, or both, and most of the patients received both. Points from the study as a whole: Induction of immune responses by the vaccine occurred in about 93% of patients.

Produced via immunoSEQ multiplex PCR; TCRdb's table is partial and in-frame only. This table holds around 92,000 clones, about four fifths found once. Per germline, CDR1 SGHDT and CDR2 YYEEEE. This CDR3 is 13 amino acids long. Trimming cost V 4 bases and J 5 bases; bases outside gene matches: 3. For this clone: Its target is not known.

Documented time point: baseline, week 1 (first vaccination visit). As for treatment: pre-vaccination baseline after standard-of-care therapy. The specimen was PBMCs, collected from a glioma patient treated with radiotherapy, temozolomide or both. This sequence joins TRBV5-6 and TRBJ2-5; 9 positions agree with TRBD1. The sequence was obtained from a woman between 50 and 59 years old with glioma. The CDR3 DNA reads TGTGCCAGCAGCCGGGACAGGGATGAGACCCAGTACTTC. Its protein is CASSRDRDETQYF.